This is a list of T cell receptor beta chains from one sample in a study of blood T cell repertoires in COVID-19. The method was immunoSEQ multiplex PCR; TCRdb's version includes in-frame clones alone and lacks a portion of them. The sample holds 210,000 or so clones; roughly nine tenths are singletons and the top ten take 2% to 2.5%. The source material was peripheral blood. Receptors originate from a woman aged 50 to 65 with acute or convalescent COVID-19. Each CDR3 is given with its conserved first and last residue. The D gene is left open where the match is weak. The size field is filled for only some rows; it gives once, few, many or a size class.

j_call,d_call,v_call,clone_size,cdr3_aa,cdr3_nt
TRBJ2-5,TRBD2,TRBV7-9,-,CASSLVGLATETQYF,TGTGCCAGCAGCTTAGTTGGACTAGCGACGGAGACCCAGTACTTC
TRBJ2-1,-,TRBV11-1,-,CASSSSRDSRGDEQFF,TGTGCCAGCAGCTCATCTCGGGACAGTAGGGGGGATGAGCAGTTCTTC
TRBJ2-6,TRBD1,TRBV24-1,-,CATSGGWAGGAITGANVLTF,TGTGCCACCAGTGGGGGTTGGGCAGGGGGCGCGATAACTGGGGCCAACGTCCTGACTTTC
TRBJ2-1,TRBD2,TRBV19,once,CASSFVAGAYNEQFF,TGTGCCAGTAGTTTTGTAGCGGGAGCCTACAATGAGCAGTTCTTC
TRBJ1-6,-,TRBV10-3,-,CAISESAGVSSPLHF,TGTGCCATCAGTGAGTCCGCAGGGGTTAGTTCACCCCTCCACTTT
TRBJ2-1,TRBD2,TRBV7-2,once,CASSLAGGPYNEQFF,TGTGCCAGCAGCTTAGCGGGAGGGCCCTACAATGAGCAGTTCTTC
TRBJ1-4,TRBD1,TRBV6-5,once,CASSRQGTNEKLFF,TGTGCCAGCAGTCGACAGGGAACTAATGAAAAACTGTTTTTT
TRBJ1-2,-,TRBV5-6,-,CASSLDPRAEGYTF,TGTGCCAGCAGCTTGGATCCCAGGGCGGAGGGCTACACCTTC
TRBJ2-3,TRBD1,TRBV6-5,-,CASSSDRGHGTDTQYF,TGTGCCAGCAGTTCCGACAGGGGGCATGGCACAGATACGCAGTATTTT
TRBJ2-1,-,TRBV11-3,-,CASSLGVVFADEQFF,TGTGCCAGCAGCTTAGGGGTGGTTTTCGCGGATGAGCAGTTCTTC
TRBJ2-1,-,TRBV5-6,-,CASSFTSSYNEQFF,TGTGCCAGCAGCTTTACATCCTCCTACAATGAGCAGTTCTTC
TRBJ1-5,TRBD1,TRBV3-1/TRBV3-2,-,CASSDREVDQPQHF,TGTGCCAGCAGTGACAGGGAGGTTGATCAGCCCCAGCATTTT
TRBJ2-7,TRBD1,TRBV7-9,-,CASSFVSGTAGYEQYF,TGTGCCAGCAGCTTCGTTTCCGGGACAGCTGGCTACGAGCAGTACTTC